The next 17 T cell receptor beta chains were all read from a single sample in a study of human T cells and chemical hapten exposure. Time point meaning: pre-sensitization, week 0. Treatment noted: therapeutic diphenylcyclopropenone sensitization with weekly scalp DPC. TCRdb itself ran the RACE reads through MiXCR, one entry per CDR3 protein. Of more than 300,000 distinct CDR3 sequences listed, 4.5% to 5.5% were seen once; the top ten hold about 2.5%. The sequencing used whole blood, collected in connection with sensitization to the hapten diphenylcyclopropenone (DPC). These receptor sequences come from a woman between 45 and 60 years old with alopecia areata. Some clones in this sample may be carry-over from other donors' samples.

At least ten counts were recorded for this clonotype. The chain recombines TRBV13 with TRBJ1-1; D ambiguous. Trimming left V 5 bases short and J 7 bases short, with 5 bases between. This CDR3 region has 10 residues. CDR1 PRHDT and CDR2 FYEKMQ come from the germline V gene (reference sequence). The CDR3 nucleotides are TGTGCCAGCAGCGTAGATGAAGCTTTCTTT. This codes for CASSVDEAFF.

V usage is TRBV5-1 and J usage is TRBJ2-6; maybe TRBD1 (6 bases). Germline lookup yields CDR1 SGHRS and CDR2 YFSETQ. V shed 0 bases and J shed 0 bases, with 13 bases lying between them. This CDR3 region has 18 residues. CDR3 DNA sequence: TGCGCCAGCAGCTTGGGTGCTGGGGGCTTCTCTGGGGCCAACGTCCTGACTTTC. It codes for CASSLGAGGFSGANVLTF.

This clonotype was seen ten or more times. The genes are TRBV5-1 and TRBJ1-2; the D gene is possibly TRBD1 (6 bases). The CDR3 totals 15 residues. Trimming removed 0 bases at V and 4 bases at J, with 13 bases between. Germline V gene data show CDR1 as SGHRS and CDR2 as YFSETQ. The CDR3 protein is CASSLVGTISYGYTF. CDR3 DNA: TGCGCCAGCAGCTTGGTAGGGACAATTAGCTATGGCTACACCTTC.

In this sample, this clonotype turned up many times. The V gene is TRBV7-9, the J gene TRBJ2-3, with D tentatively TRBD2 (6 bases). Germline V CDR1 and CDR2: SEHNR, FQNEAQ (reference sequence). This CDR3 spans 16 amino acids. The V end lost 0 bases, the J end lost 7 bases, and 17 bases lay between the germline ends. CDR3 residues: CASSLAMSSEAHTQYF. The CDR3 nucleotides are TGTGCCAGCAGCTTAGCGATGTCTAGCGAGGCACATACGCAGTATTTT.

This clonotype came up a few times. The chain is built from TRBV5-4 and TRBJ2-3; possible D gene TRBD2, 6 bases. Looked up from germline, CDR1 is SGHNT and CDR2 is YYREEE (reference sequence). The CDR3 runs 14 residues. V was cut by 4 bases and J by 4 bases, with 13 bases left in between. The CDR3 nucleotides are TGTGCCAGCAGCCCGGAGACTAGTGCAGATACGCAGTATTTT. This codes for CASSPETSADTQYF.

Turning to this clonotype: A much larger clone differs from this one at a single base, so this may be a read error. The chain uses TRBV6-6 and TRBJ2-1; D gene ambiguous. This CDR3 has 14 amino acids. Germline V gene sequence: CDR1 MNHNY, CDR2 SVGAGI (reference sequence). CDR3 loop: CASSYRVGYNVQFF. CDR3 DNA: TGTGCCAGCAGTTACCGGGTCGGCTACAATGTGCAGTTCTTC.

This clonotype was recorded at least ten times. This chain links TRBV18 with TRBJ1-5; D is possibly TRBD1 (6 bases). Looked up from germline, CDR1 is KGHSH and CDR2 is LQKENI. V was pared by 4 bases and J by 0 bases, with 10 bases between. This CDR3 has 15 residues. This CDR3 reads CASSLDSPSNQPQHF. The CDR3 nucleotides are TGTGCCAGCTCACTGGACAGCCCTAGCAATCAGCCCCAGCATTTT.

This rearrangement joins TRBV6-5 to TRBJ2-3; the D gene could be TRBD1 or TRBD2 (5 bases each). The V end was cut by 2 bases, the J end by 0 bases, with 9 bases between. The V gene's germline CDR1 is MNHEY and CDR2 SVGAGI. This CDR3 is 15 amino acids long. The CDR3 is CASSYRDASTDTQYF. The CDR3, as DNA: TGTGCCAGCAGTTACCGGGACGCTAGCACAGATACGCAGTATTTT.

This clonotype was detected a few times. V usage is TRBV9 and J usage is TRBJ2-1; 9 positions agree with TRBD2. This CDR3 has 16 residues. With V trimmed by 3 bases and J by 10 bases, 14 bases remained unmatched. Germline V gene sequence: CDR1 SGDLS, CDR2 YYNGEE. Written as DNA, the CDR3 is TGTGCCAGCAGCGGCGGTAGTTTAGCGGGAGTGGGAGAGCAGTTCTTC. It translates to CASSGGSLAGVGEQFF. The variable domain in full, with the rest retrieved from reference TRBV9 and TRBJ2-1, is DSGVTQTPKHLITATGQRVTLRCSPRSGDLSVYWYQQSLDQGLQFLIQYYNGEERAKGNILERFSAQQFPDLHSELNLSSLELGDSALYFCASSGGSLAGVGEQFFGPGTRLTVL.

The chain combines TRBV6-2 or TRBV6-3 with TRBJ2-4; D possibly corresponds to TRBD2 (6 bases). Germline V CDR1 and CDR2: MNHEY, SVGEGT. There are 16 residues in the CDR3. Trimming cost V 0 bases and J 2 bases, with 11 bases left between them. CDR3 nucleotide sequence: TGTGCCAGCAGTTACTCGATTAGCGGAACCAAAAACATTCAGTACTTC. Translated, it gives CASSYSISGTKNIQYF.

The chain has TRBV5-1 and TRBJ1-1; no definite D call. V was trimmed by 5 bases and J by 3 bases, leaving 11 bases between them. There are 13 residues in the CDR3. Germline lookup yields CDR1 SGHRS and CDR2 YFSETQ. Written as DNA, the CDR3 is TGCGCCAGCAGTCTTGACACTCACACTGAAGCTTTCTTT. Its translation is CASSLDTHTEAFF.

There are many counts of this clonotype. The chain carries TRBV6-1 and TRBJ2-7; possibly TRBD1 for D (6 bases). Trimming shortened V by 8 bases and J by 2 bases, and 10 bases separated the two germline ends. This CDR3 comprises 12 residues. CDR1 MNHNS and CDR2 SASEGT come from the germline V gene. The chain's CDR3 is CASPGDTYEQYF. CDR3 in DNA: TGTGCCAGCCCAGGGGATACCTACGAGCAGTACTTC.

The V call is TRBV2, the J call TRBJ1-1; D is perhaps TRBD1 (6 bases). The CDR3 is 13 amino acids. V shed 8 bases and J shed 4 bases, with 14 bases lying between them. Germline-derived CDR1 and CDR2 are SNHLY and FYNNEI. CDR3 DNA: TGTGCCAGCGCATCCAGGGGCGGCACTGAAGCTTTCTTT. Residues: CASASRGGTEAFF.

V usage is TRBV5-1 and J usage is TRBJ2-5; TRBD2 matches at 11 bases. Germline assignment: CDR1 SGHRS and CDR2 YFSETQ. This CDR3 region has 16 residues. Trimming took 2 bases from V and 3 from J; bases not matched to a gene: 6. The CDR3 region is CASSFASGGSKETQYF. DNA of the CDR3: TGCGCCAGCAGCTTCGCTAGCGGGGGGTCCAAAGAGACCCAGTACTTC.

Ten or more counts support this clonotype. The chain uses TRBV6-5 and TRBJ2-2; 9 positions agree with TRBD1. This CDR3 is built from 14 residues. V dropped 5 bases and J dropped 5; count of bases not matched to a gene: 3. CDR1 MNHEY and CDR2 SVGAGI come from the germline V gene. Here the CDR3 reads CASSNRGLTGELFF. The CDR3 nucleotides read TGTGCCAGCAGTAACAGGGGGCTAACCGGGGAGCTGTTTTTT.

A note on this clonotype: This may come from a read error, since a much larger clone is one base off. This chain uses TRBV7-2 with TRBJ2-7; D gene unclear. CDR1 and CDR2 from the germline V gene are SGHTA and FQGNSA. The CDR3 spans 14 residues. Between the trimmed V and J ends, which lost 6 bases and 7 bases, there was a span of 19 bases. The CDR3 sequence is CASRGQMHQEEQYF. In DNA form, the CDR3 reads TGTGCCAGCAGGGGCCAGATGCATCAAGAGGAGCAGTACTTC.

The table lists this clonotype with many counts. The chain has TRBV28 and TRBJ2-3; D ambiguous. Trimming shortened V by 5 bases and J by 0 bases, and 12 bases separated the two germline ends. CDR1 and CDR2 from the germline V gene are MDHEN and SYDVKM. The CDR3 totals 15 residues. As DNA, the CDR3 is TGTGCCAGCAGTCTTATACTCCCTAGCACAGATACGCAGTATTTT. Residues: CASSLILPSTDTQYF.